This T cell receptor (beta chain) is from a study of Graves' ophthalmopathy and Graves' hyperthyroidism. On the study more broadly: Peripheral blood was collected at initial diagnosis, before any treatment.

The authors amplified TCR beta CDR3 regions from RNA transcripts. First-round RT-PCR with HTBI primers preceded a second-round multiplex PCR. TCRdb reanalysed the multiplex PCR reads using MiXCR and keeps one entry per CDR3 protein. This sample yields 400,000 to 500,000 distinct CDR3 sequences, of which roughly 21% are seen a single time; roughly 3% belongs to the top ten. This clonotype was found many times. At one end the junction does not follow the germline gene, possibly because of a read error. Being free of ophthalmopathy for 18 months of follow-up defined stable hyperthyroidism. Excluded were patients with other autoimmune diseases, uncontrolled infections, pregnancy or lactation. The CDR3 covers 13 residues. Germline V gene sequence: CDR1 SNHLY, CDR2 FYNNEI.

The material sequenced was peripheral blood. The chain is built from TRBV2 and TRBJ1-6; D gene unclear. The receptor was isolated from a woman aged 18 to 35 with stable Graves' hyperthyroidism. The CDR3 bases are TGTGCCGGCAGTGAAGGCAGAAATTCACCCCTCCACTTT. Protein sequence: CAGSEGRNSPLHF.